A single sample is the source of the 26 T cell receptor beta chains below, sequenced in a study of T cell repertoires in cytomegalovirus infection. No cognate antigen is known for these TCRs. TCRdb itself ran the reads through MiXCR, one entry per CDR3 protein. The sample records a few hundred thousand distinct CDR3 sequences, around a third being singletons. The sequenced sample was cultured PBMCs, obtained from culture after CMV antigen stimulation. The origin of the receptors is a human donor in good health (CMV status not recorded). Some clones in this sample may be carry-over from other donors' samples.

This clonotype was observed a handful of times. CDR3 sequence (DNA): TGTGCCAGCAGCTTCCGACAGGGGCTGGCCAAAAACATTCAGTACTTC. Translation: CASSFRQGLAKNIQYF. The genes are TRBV11-3 and TRBJ2-4; 8 bases map to TRBD1. Germline V gene data show CDR1 as SGHNT and CDR2 as YENEEA. Trimming removed 3 bases from V and 1 base from J; junction bases left unmatched: 5. CDR3 length: 16 residues.

A few counts support this clonotype. The V call is TRBV5-5, the J call TRBJ1-5, with D possibly TRBD1 on 6 matching bases. The germline V gene encodes CDR1 SGHKS and CDR2 YYEKEE (reference sequence). The CDR3 spans 16 residues. Trimming shortened V by 2 bases and J by 1 base, and 13 bases separated the two germline ends. This CDR3 reads CASSFRGRGSNQPQHF. CDR3 DNA: TGTGCCAGCAGCTTCCGGGGGAGGGGGAGCAATCAGCCCCAGCATTTT.

The chain couples TRBV28 to TRBJ1-4; D is undetermined. CDR1 MDHEN and CDR2 SYDVKM come from the germline V gene. The V and J ends lost 3 bases and 7 bases respectively, with 12 bases between them. CDR3 length equals 14 residues. The CDR3, as DNA: TGTGCCAGCAGTTTCTTGTTCCGGAGTGAAAAACTGTTTTTT. This sequence encodes CASSFLFRSEKLFF.

The J gene is TRBJ2-7, the V gene TRBV5-1, with TRBD1 matching over 9 bases. With 5 bases clipped from V and 0 bases from J, the junction kept 3 bases outside the gene matches. The CDR3 sequence is 14 residues long. The germline V gene encodes CDR1 SGHRS and CDR2 YFSETQ. DNA of the CDR3: TGCGCCAGCAGGTCACAGGGGGCCTCCTACGAGCAGTACTTC. Protein sequence: CASRSQGASYEQYF.

This clonotype was counted a few times. The rearrangement uses TRBV6-1 and TRBJ1-5; the D is unclear. V was shortened by 7 bases and J by 0 bases, with 16 bases between the two germline ends. Germline V gene data show CDR1 as MNHNS and CDR2 as SASEGT. The CDR3 extends over 16 amino acids. CDR3 nucleotide sequence: TGTGCCAGCACCCAGTTGGGAGATTATAGCAATCAGCCCCAGCATTTT. Amino acid sequence: CASTQLGDYSNQPQHF.

In this sample, this clonotype turned up many times. This rearrangement joins TRBV7-2 to TRBJ2-5, with TRBD2 identical over 10 bases. The trim removed 1 base at V and 4 bases at J, leaving 6 bases unmatched. The CDR3 consists of 16 residues. CDR1 SGHTA and CDR2 FQGNSA come from the germline V gene. The CDR3, as DNA: TGTGCCAGCAGCTTAGTACCAGCGGGAGGGCGAGAGACCCAGTACTTC. Amino acids: CASSLVPAGGRETQYF.

This clonotype has ten or more counts. This chain joins TRBV2 and TRBJ2-3; D might be TRBD1 (7 bases). Trimming pared 3 bases from V and 3 bases from J, leaving 10 bases between. The CDR3 loop spans 14 amino acids. Germline CDR1 is SNHLY and CDR2 is FYNNEI. CDR3 protein: CASSDRGVTDTQYF. The DNA of the CDR3 is TGTGCCAGCAGTGACAGGGGGGTAACAGATACGCAGTATTTT.

In nucleotides, the CDR3 is TGTGCCAGCAGCCAACAACAGAGGGGCTACACCTTC. Protein sequence: CASSQQQRGYTF. The V call is TRBV5-4, the J call TRBJ1-2, with D unclear. Between the trimmed V and J ends, which lost 4 bases and 8 bases, there was a span of 12 bases. Germline lookup yields CDR1 SGHNT and CDR2 YYREEE (reference sequence). This CDR3 comprises 12 residues.

This clonotype was observed a handful of times. This chain joins TRBV20-1 and TRBJ2-5; 13 bases line up with TRBD2. The V gene's germline CDR1 is DFQATT and CDR2 SNEGSKA (reference sequence). This CDR3 spans 18 amino acids. V was pared by 1 base and J by 1 base, with 9 bases of the junction left unmatched. In DNA, the CDR3 is TGCAGTGCTAGAGCGCCGACTAGCGGGAGGACCCCCCAAGAGACCCAGTACTTC. Translation: CSARAPTSGRTPQETQYF.

The chain couples TRBV6-2 or TRBV6-3 to TRBJ2-1, with 10 positions matching TRBD1. The germline V gene encodes CDR1 MNHEY and CDR2 SVGEGT. J gave up 2 bases and V 1 base, and 2 bases lay outside the gene matches. CDR3 length: 16 amino acids. In DNA, the CDR3 is TGTGCCAGCAGTTACTTAGACAGGGGGCCCTACAATGAGCAGTTCTTC. This sequence encodes CASSYLDRGPYNEQFF.

V usage is TRBV24-1 and J usage is TRBJ2-1; no definite D call. Germline-derived CDR1 and CDR2 are KGHDR and SFDVKD. The CDR3 consists of 13 residues. V was cut by 7 bases and J by 0 bases, with 6 bases left in between. The CDR3 here is CATSYSSYNEQFF. CDR3 coding DNA: TGTGCCACCAGCTACTCCTCCTACAATGAGCAGTTCTTC.

This clonotype was picked up many times. The rearrangement uses TRBV7-2 and TRBJ2-1; 9 bases fit TRBD2. J lost 2 bases, V lost 4 bases, and 6 bases had no gene match. The CDR3 loop spans 16 amino acids. The germline CDR1 and CDR2 sequences are SGHTA and FQGNSA. CDR3 nucleotide sequence: TGTGCCAGCAGCTCGCGGGCGGGAGGGGCCTACAATGAGCAGTTCTTC. Protein sequence: CASSSRAGGAYNEQFF.

This clonotype was observed at least ten times. The rearrangement links TRBV7-2 to TRBJ2-7, with unresolved D. With 5 bases removed from V and 3 bases from J, the gap between germline ends came to 11 bases. Germline V gene data show CDR1 as SGHTA and CDR2 as FQGNSA. The CDR3 is 13 residues long. This CDR3 reads CASSDPLGYEQYF. The CDR3 nucleotides read TGTGCCAGCAGCGACCCCCTAGGCTACGAGCAGTACTTC. Together with reference TRBV7-2 and TRBJ2-7, the CDR3 gives the full variable domain: GAGVSQSPSNKVTEKGKDVELRCDPISGHTALYWYRQSLGQGLEFLIYFQGNSAPDKSGLPSDRFSAERTGGSVSTLTIQRTQQEDSAVYLCASSDPLGYEQYFGPGTRLTVT.

This clonotype showed up just a few times. This rearrangement joins TRBV28 to TRBJ2-7; the match to TRBD1 covers 7 bases. CDR1 and CDR2 (germline): MDHEN, SYDVKM. The CDR3 totals 14 residues. After removal of 5 bases from V and 4 bases from J, the junction contained 8 bases not matched to a gene. The CDR3 DNA sequence: TGTGCCAGCAGTCAGGGGGACACCTTATACGAGCAGTACTTC. It specifies CASSQGDTLYEQYF.

This clonotype was seen only once. This chain connects TRBV4-1 to TRBJ2-5; tentatively, D is TRBD1 (5 bases). Deletions cut 2 bases from V and 1 base from J, with 8 bases between. Germline assignment: CDR1 MGHRA and CDR2 YSYEKL. This CDR3 region has 14 residues. This chain's CDR3 is CASSQKGIQETQYF. For the CDR3, the DNA is TGCGCCAGCAGCCAAAAGGGGATCCAAGAGACCCAGTACTTC.

The chain carries TRBV11-2 and TRBJ1-1; D is unclear. This CDR3 region has 13 residues. With 3 bases removed from V and 4 bases from J, the gap between germline ends came to 9 bases. Per germline, CDR1 SGHAT and CDR2 FQNNGV. CDR3 bases: TGTGCCAGCAGCTTTAGTCCGGGCACTGAAGCTTTCTTT. Protein product: CASSFSPGTEAFF.

This sequence joins TRBV7-2 and TRBJ2-1; 10 bases are shared with TRBD1. CDR3 size: 17 residues. The germline V gene encodes CDR1 SGHTA and CDR2 FQGNSA. After removal of 3 bases from V and 6 bases from J, the junction contained 11 bases not matched to a gene. CDR3 bases: TGTGCCAGCAGCTTTTTGACCGGGACAGGGGTGTTCAATGAGCAGTTCTTC. Protein sequence: CASSFLTGTGVFNEQFF. Variable domain in full (rest from reference TRBV7-2 and TRBJ2-1): GAGVSQSPSNKVTEKGKDVELRCDPISGHTALYWYRQSLGQGLEFLIYFQGNSAPDKSGLPSDRFSAERTGGSVSTLTIQRTQQEDSAVYLCASSFLTGTGVFNEQFFGPGTRLTVL.

The chain joins TRBV12-3 or TRBV12-4 to TRBJ1-1; D is undetermined. The CDR3 sequence is 13 residues long. Between the trimmed V and J ends, which lost 3 bases and 5 bases, there was a span of 10 bases. DNA for the CDR3: TGTGCCAGCAGTTTCGAGGGAACGACTGAAGCTTTCTTT. Translated: CASSFEGTTEAFF.

This clonotype has more than one count but fewer than ten. V usage is TRBV5-4 and J usage is TRBJ2-1; 10 positions match TRBD2. The germline gives CDR1 SGHNT, CDR2 YYREEE (reference sequence). Germline trimming cut 6 bases from V and 9 bases from J; bases unmatched to any gene: 15. This CDR3 spans 16 amino acids. This CDR3 is CASTSVPGLAEAEQFF. Written as DNA, the CDR3 is TGTGCCAGCACCAGTGTGCCTGGACTAGCGGAGGCTGAGCAGTTCTTC.

This chain joins TRBV28 and TRBJ1-1; D is possibly TRBD1 (5 bases). V gave up 0 bases and J gave up 2 bases, with 13 bases separating them. From germline, CDR1 is MDHEN and CDR2 SYDVKM. CDR3 length: 16 amino acids. CDR3 residues: CASSLWPGTENTEAFF. CDR3 coding DNA: TGTGCCAGCAGTTTATGGCCCGGGACGGAAAACACTGAAGCTTTCTTT.

The J gene is TRBJ2-1, the V gene TRBV6-5, with a weak D call TRBD1 (5 bases). Germline CDR1 and CDR2: MNHEY and SVGAGI. The CDR3 runs 16 residues. Deletions cut 6 bases from V and 1 base from J, with 16 bases between. CDR3 loop: CASSPAAGLSYNEQFF. CDR3 in DNA: TGTGCCAGCAGCCCGGCGGCAGGGCTATCCTACAATGAGCAGTTCTTC.

J is TRBJ2-4 and V is TRBV28; unclear D gene. CDR3 length: 13 amino acids. Trimming removed 6 bases from V and 0 bases from J, with 6 bases in between. The germline gives CDR1 MDHEN, CDR2 SYDVKM. This CDR3 reads CASRKLAKNIQYF. In nucleotides, the CDR3 is TGTGCCAGCAGAAAATTAGCCAAAAACATTCAGTACTTC.

Only a few counts were recorded for this clonotype. This chain connects TRBV7-2 to TRBJ2-3, with 15 bases fitting TRBD2. The CDR3 runs to 16 residues. V shed 8 bases, J shed 1 base, and the junction held 4 bases outside the gene matches. CDR1 and CDR2 from the germline V gene are SGHTA and FQGNSA. The CDR3 loop is CASGGLAGGRTDTQYF. The CDR3 coding sequence is TGTGCCAGCGGCGGACTAGCGGGGGGGCGCACAGATACGCAGTATTTT.

CDR3 sequence: CSVEVVRADTQYF. The CDR3 DNA is TGCAGCGTTGAAGTAGTCAGGGCAGATACGCAGTATTTT. The rearrangement links TRBV29-1 to TRBJ2-3, with a possible D match to TRBD1 (5 bases). The germline V and J ends were trimmed by 1 base and 4 bases, with 9 bases remaining between them. Germline loops: CDR1 SQVTM, CDR2 ANQGSEA. CDR3 length: 13 amino acids.

The chain carries TRBV4-1 and TRBJ1-1; D uncertain. Trimming pared 4 bases from V and 1 base from J, leaving 13 bases between. Germline CDR1 reads MGHRA; CDR2 reads YSYEKL. CDR3 length equals 15 residues. CDR3 region: CASSPFFRANTEAFF. In DNA form, the CDR3 reads TGCGCCAGCAGCCCCTTTTTTAGGGCGAACACTGAAGCTTTCTTT.

The chain joins TRBV9 to TRBJ2-1; perhaps TRBD2 as D (6 bases). The germline V gene has CDR1 SGDLS and CDR2 YYNGEE. Between the trimmed V and J ends, which lost 1 base and 8 bases, there was a span of 19 bases. This CDR3 region has 16 residues. CDR3 sequence reads: CASSVLTGTRWYEQFF. The CDR3 region has the DNA TGTGCCAGCAGCGTACTAACCGGGACTCGTTGGTATGAGCAGTTCTTC.